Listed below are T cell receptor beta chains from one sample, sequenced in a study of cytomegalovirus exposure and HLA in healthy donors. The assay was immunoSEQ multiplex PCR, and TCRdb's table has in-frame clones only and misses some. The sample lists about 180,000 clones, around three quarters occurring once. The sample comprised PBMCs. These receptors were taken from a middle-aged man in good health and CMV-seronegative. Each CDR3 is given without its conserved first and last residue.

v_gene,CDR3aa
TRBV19,ARGQGQPNEKLF
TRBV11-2,ASSLADRGRDTGELF
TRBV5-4,ASSFSLAGVETQY
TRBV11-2,ASSPDRFYEQY
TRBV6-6,ASSTRTTGETQY
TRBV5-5,ASSLQQVEAF
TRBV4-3,ASSQIRTGPHEQY
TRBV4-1,ASSPRQVGGDTQY
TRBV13,ASSLGQGATEAF
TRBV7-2,ASSFSGGSYEQY
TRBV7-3,ASSRTSGVTDTQY
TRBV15,ATSRLDSYEQY
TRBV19,ASSSWTLPDEQF
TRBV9,ASSVGQISGANVLT
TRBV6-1,ASSEAGTSYQETQY
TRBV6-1,ASSEEEGTSYEQY
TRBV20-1,SAHHRVEQF
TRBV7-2,ASSSRTGSGSPLH
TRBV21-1,ASSSGEEHLTLYNEQF
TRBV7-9,ASSYPGHPLSGYT
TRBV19,ASRRPDREYGYT
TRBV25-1,ASSVLPPGLCYEQY
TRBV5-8,ASSLRQGSTDTQY
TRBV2,ASRTVTEAF
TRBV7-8,ASSPTPDRLSEQY
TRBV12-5,ASGLWDRGLTGELF
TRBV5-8,ASSPHSSQPQH
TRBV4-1,ASSPGGGAREQY